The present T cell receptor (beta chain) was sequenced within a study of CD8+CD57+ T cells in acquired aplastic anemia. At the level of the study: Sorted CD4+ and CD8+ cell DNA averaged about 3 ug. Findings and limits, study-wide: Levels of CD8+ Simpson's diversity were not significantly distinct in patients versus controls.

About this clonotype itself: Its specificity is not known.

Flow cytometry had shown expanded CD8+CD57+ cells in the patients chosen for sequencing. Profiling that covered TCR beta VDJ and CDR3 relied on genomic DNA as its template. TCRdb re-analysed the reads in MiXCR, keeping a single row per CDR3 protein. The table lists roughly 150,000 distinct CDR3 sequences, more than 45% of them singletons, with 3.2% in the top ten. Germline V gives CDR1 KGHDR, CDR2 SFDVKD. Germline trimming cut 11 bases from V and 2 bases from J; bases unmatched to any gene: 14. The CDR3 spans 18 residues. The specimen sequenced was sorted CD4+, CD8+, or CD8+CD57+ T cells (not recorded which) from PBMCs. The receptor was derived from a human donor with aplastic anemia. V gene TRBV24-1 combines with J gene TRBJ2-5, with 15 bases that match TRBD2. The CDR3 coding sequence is TGTGCCAGTAGTTCATGGACTAGCGGGAGGGCCGGACAAGAGACCCAGTACTTC. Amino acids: CASSSWTSGRAGQETQYF.